Listed below are T cell receptor beta chains from one sample, sequenced in a study of a mutant IDH1 vaccine in newly diagnosed glioma. These TCRs are of unknown antigen specificity. Clones were sequenced by immunoSEQ multiplex PCR, and TCRdb holds only the in-frame ones, with some missing. The sample lists about 40,000 clones; approximately 89% were seen once. Sample: PBMCs, taken from a glioma patient whose treatment included an IDH1 peptide vaccine. These receptors came from a man aged 45-65 years with glioma. Each CDR3 is given with its conserved first and last residue. A D gene is named only where the DNA matches it firmly. Clone size is not always given. Where it is, it says once, few, many or a class for expanded clones.

DNA	CDR3	V	size	D	J
TGTGCCAGTAGTATATCAGGGGCTGTAGGGACTGAAGCTTTCTTT	CASSISGAVGTEAFF	TRBV19	.	.	TRBJ1-1
TGCGCCAGCAGCGCGGACCTAGCGGGAGGGATCCAGACCCAGTACTTC	CASSADLAGGIQTQYF	TRBV5-1	.	TRBD2	TRBJ2-5
TGCGCCAGCAGCTTGGCCGCAGCGGTCTACGAGCAGTACTTC	CASSLAAAVYEQYF	TRBV5-1	.	.	TRBJ2-7
TGTGCCAGCAGGAGGAGACAGGGACTCGACCCTCAGCATTTT	CASRRRQGLDPQHF	TRBV27	.	TRBD1	TRBJ1-5
TGCAGCGGGACAGGGGGGCGGTCCACCTACGAGCAGTACTTC	CSGTGGRSTYEQYF	TRBV29-1	.	TRBD1	TRBJ2-7
TGTGCCAGCTCACCACCTAGCGGGCAAGAGACCCAGTACTTC	CASSPPSGQETQYF	TRBV18	once	TRBD2	TRBJ2-5
TGTGCCAGCAGTGATACTGAATACAATGAGCAGTTCTTC	CASSDTEYNEQFF	TRBV25-1	few	.	TRBJ2-1
TGTGCCAGCGGGGGGCAGGGGTATTCACCCCTCCACTTT	CASGGQGYSPLHF	TRBV2	.	.	TRBJ1-6
TGTGCCAGCAGTTTAAGCTGGGGGCTGGGCCAAGAGACCCAGTACTTC	CASSLSWGLGQETQYF	TRBV28	.	.	TRBJ2-5
TGTGCCGCGGGGCGTGCCCCAAACAATGAGCAGTTCTTC	CAAGRAPNNEQFF	TRBV28	.	.	TRBJ2-1
TGTGCCAGCAGTCCGGGGACGGGAATCTACGAGCAGTACTTC	CASSPGTGIYEQYF	TRBV27	.	.	TRBJ2-7
TGTGCCAGTAGCGACGGACCCTACGAGCAGTACTTC	CASSDGPYEQYF	TRBV19	.	.	TRBJ2-7
TGTGCCAGCAGCTTGAACAGCCAGCTGCCGTACTTC	CASSLNSQLPYF	TRBV5-4	.	.	TRBJ2-7
TGCAGCGTTGGACAGAGCTCCTACGAGCAGTACTTC	CSVGQSSYEQYF	TRBV29-1	.	.	TRBJ2-7
TGTGCCAGCAGCGAAACAGCCATTCAGCCCCAGCATTTT	CASSETAIQPQHF	TRBV6-6	.	.	TRBJ1-5
TGTGCCACCAGAACCCGTCGCGGGGAAAAACTGTTTTTT	CATRTRRGEKLFF	TRBV15	.	.	TRBJ1-4
TGTGCCAGCGGGGCTAGCGGGGGCCACTACACCGGGGAGCTGTTTTTT	CASGASGGHYTGELFF	TRBV9	.	TRBD2	TRBJ2-2
TGTGCCAGCAGTGAGACTAGCGGGGACCAAGAGACCCAGTACTTC	CASSETSGDQETQYF	TRBV6-4	few	TRBD2	TRBJ2-5
TGTGCCAGCAGCCCGGCTCGGGGGCCGTGGGAGCAGTTCTTC	CASSPARGPWEQFF	TRBV7-2	.	.	TRBJ2-1
TGTGCCAGCAGCGATAGTCCCCGGGGTACGCAGTATTTT	CASSDSPRGTQYF	TRBV7-9	.	.	TRBJ2-3
TGTGCCAGTAGTGCCGGGACAGGGAGCTCCTACGAGCAGTACTTC	CASSAGTGSSYEQYF	TRBV19	.	TRBD1	TRBJ2-7
TGTGCCAGTAGTGGACGAGAGACCCAGTACTTC	CASSGRETQYF	TRBV19	once	.	TRBJ2-5
TGTGCCAGCAGTGAGGAAAACACCATATATTTT	CASSEENTIYF	TRBV2	few	.	TRBJ1-3
TGCAGCGTTGGGACAGGCCCCAATCAGCCCCAGCATTTT	CSVGTGPNQPQHF	TRBV29-1	.	TRBD1	TRBJ1-5
TGCGCCAGCAGCACCGGGACTAGCGGGAGCCCCCTACAGGGGCAGTTCTTC	CASSTGTSGSPLQGQFF	TRBV5-1	.	TRBD2	TRBJ2-1
TGTGCCAGCAGCGGGACAGGGCCCACCAACTATGGCTACACCTTC	CASSGTGPTNYGYTF	TRBV28	.	TRBD1	TRBJ1-2